One T cell receptor (beta chain) is described in this entry. Its target is not known. This sample was taken from a study of blood T cells in healthy people across ages. Whole-study results and caveats: Both naive CD4+ cell counts and diversity were greater in long-lived donors than in aged donors. Roughly linearly, TCR beta diversity per million T cells fell as age increased.

Primers used in a second PCR of about 6 to 11 cycles were a sample-barcoded 5' primer and a J-beta primer mix. TCRdb redid the calling of the 5' RACE reads with MiXCR, one entry per CDR3 protein. The sample includes roughly 570,000 distinct CDR3 sequences, 25% to 30% seen only once; the top ten take roughly 20%. V was clipped by 7 bases and J by 0 bases, with 4 bases between them. CDR3 size: 12 residues. Sample: blood. The receptor was derived from a woman between 65 and 79 years old in good health. The chain has TRBV12-3 or TRBV12-4 and TRBJ1-5; D unclear. The CDR3 loop reads CASTDSNQPQHF. The CDR3 nucleotides are TGTGCCAGCACTGATAGCAATCAGCCCCAGCATTTT.